This section outlines one TCR beta chain sequence together with its context. The source of the sample is a study of cytomegalovirus exposure and HLA in healthy donors. The method was immunoSEQ multiplex PCR; TCRdb's version includes in-frame clones alone and lacks a portion of them. The sample yields under 150,000 clones, approximately 90% seen once. Per the germline V gene, CDR1 is MGHDK and CDR2 is SYGVNS. This CDR3 has 15 amino acids. The V and J ends lost 0 bases and 3 bases respectively, with 11 bases between them. This clonotype was obtained from a man aged 18 to 29 in good health and CMV-seronegative. The rearrangement links TRBV25-1 to TRBJ1-1; weak D call: TRBD1 (6 bases). The source material was PBMCs. The CDR3 loop is CASSEYTGPYTEAFF. The DNA of the CDR3 is TGTGCCAGCAGTGAATACACAGGGCCCTACACTGAAGCTTTCTTT. The full variable domain, with the rest looked up from reference TRBV25-1 and TRBJ1-1, is EADIYQTPRYLVIGTGKKITLECSQTMGHDKMYWYQQDPGMELHLIHYSYGVNSTEKGDLSSESTVSRIRTEHFPLTLESARPSHTSQYLCASSEYTGPYTEAFFGQGTRLTVV.